This TCR beta chain was captured by sequencing in a study of precursors of human CD4 cytotoxic T cells (dated by TCRdb to the late 2010s). Broadly, across the study: In total, CD4+ memory subsets from 11 to 15 donors went into the bulk TCR-seq analysis. TCR-seq analysis of about 14 donors yielded TCRalpha and TCRbeta chain sequences (table S7). What the authors observed across the whole study: Compared with the TCM and TEM subsets, the IL-7Rhigh and IL-7R- TEMRA subsets had more restricted TCR repertoires, marked by lower diversity and more expanded clonotypes. Expanded effector clonotypes accounted for a larger share of IL-7Rhigh TEMRA clonotypes than of TEM or TCM clonotypes. Some bulk TCR-seq comparisons included only 13 of the 14 donors, suggesting not every subset was available for every donor. The limitation that the direction of differentiation between precursor and effector cells cannot be definitively established by a human observational design was noted by the authors.

CDR1 and CDR2 were assigned from the germline V gene (reference sequence) as DFQATT and SNEGSKA. The CDR3 starts with the cysteine, ends with the phenylalanine, and has 13 residues. The sequence is cut down to CDR3 DNA, 39 bases in frame from base 1. This clonotype was seen only once. Its target antigen remains unknown. This clone may be a read error of a much larger clone one base away. To test whether a precursor-effector relationship exists among CD4 cytotoxic T cells, bulk UMI-based TCR sequencing was run on four sorted CD4+ memory subsets: TCM, TEM, IL-7Rhigh TEMRA, and IL-7R- TEMRA. Cells were obtained from peripheral blood mononuclear cells that had been isolated from human blood. The sample was run on an Illumina MiSeq. On the authors' methods: The Shannon-Wiener index, computed in VDJtools, was used to measure repertoire diversity. TCRbeta clonotypes with a clonotype frequency of at least 3 were defined as expanded. TCRdb applied fastp at Q25 and MiXCR to the public reads, then kept only in-frame beta chains. CDR3 protein sequences are deduplicated, and each keeps its most common genes and DNA. The V and J calls and clone size are TCRdb's, not the authors'. The sample profile shows hundreds of distinct CDR3 sequences; roughly 32% of them were found once. Approximately 49% of the sample lies in the top ten.

This receptor was identified in a human donor in good health. Recombination connected TRBV20-1 to TRBJ1-6; 6 matching bases give a weak D call of TRBD1. Sequenced material: memory CD4+ T cells from blood (PBMCs). This receptor has the CDR3 CCAPTGRNSPLHF. The bases are TGCTGTGCCCCGACAGGCCGAAATTCACCCCTCCACTTT.